This TCR beta chain came from a study of control samples from healthy donors and cancer patients. The CDR3 covers 14 residues. CDR1 and CDR2 (germline): KGHSH, LQKENI. The ends were cut back, 3 bases at V and 5 bases at J, with 8 bases in the middle. TCRdb's table, derived via immunoSEQ multiplex PCR, lists solely in-frame clones and lacks some. The data contain about 51,000 clones, more than 70% of them seen just once; the ten biggest clones take up just under 40%. Sequencing was done on a sample of PBMCs. The TCR was taken from a man over 45 with head and neck cancer. The chain joins TRBV18 to TRBJ1-6; D might be TRBD1 (5 bases). The CDR3 here is CASSPGGNNSPLHF. In nucleotides, the CDR3 is TGTGCCAGCTCACCGGGGGGAAATAATTCACCCCTCCACTTT.